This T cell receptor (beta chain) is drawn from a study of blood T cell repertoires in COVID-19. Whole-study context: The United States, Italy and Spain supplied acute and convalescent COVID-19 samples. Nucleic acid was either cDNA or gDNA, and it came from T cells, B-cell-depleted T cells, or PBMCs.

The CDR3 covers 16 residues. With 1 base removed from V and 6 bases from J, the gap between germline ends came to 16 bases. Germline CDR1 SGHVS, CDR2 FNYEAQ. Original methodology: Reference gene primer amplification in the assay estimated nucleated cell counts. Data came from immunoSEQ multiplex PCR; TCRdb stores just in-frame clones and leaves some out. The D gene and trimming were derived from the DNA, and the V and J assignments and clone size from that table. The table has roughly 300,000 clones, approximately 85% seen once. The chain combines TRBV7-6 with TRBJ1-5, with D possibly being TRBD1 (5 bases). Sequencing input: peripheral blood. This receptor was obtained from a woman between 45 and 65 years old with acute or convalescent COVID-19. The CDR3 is CASSLGRQGSGQPQHF. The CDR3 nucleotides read TGTGCCAGCAGCTTAGGGCGCCAGGGCTCCGGTCAGCCCCAGCATTTT.